The entry below gives a single TCR beta chain sequence along with its context. In its sample, this clonotype was seen many times. Its antigen is currently not known. No per-base quality is available; no much larger clone lies one base away. Trimming at the junction amounts to 8 bases on V and 7 bases on J, and the germline ends lie 11 bases apart. The CDR3 runs 11 residues from the cysteine to the phenylalanine. Left in the record is the CDR3 DNA by itself, 33 bases read in frame from the first base. From a lookup of the germline V gene (reference sequence), CDR1 and CDR2 are LNHDA and SQIVND. The ophthalmopathy patients had moderately to severely active disease, with a Clinical Activity Score of 3 or higher, a NOSPECS grade of 4 or higher, and a disease duration of less than 3 months. Patients with other autoimmune diseases, uncontrolled infections, pregnancy or lactation were excluded from the study. Diagnosis was based on clinical symptoms, serum thyroxine, TRAb, thyroid ultrasound and orbital computed tomography. Using Ficoll-Paque density gradient centrifugation, PBMCs were isolated from over 8.5 ml of fresh peripheral blood. Total RNA was extracted with Trizol reagent and quality-checked on an Agilent 2100 Bioanalyzer.

TCR beta CDR3 regions were amplified from RNA transcripts for repertoire sequencing. The first round was an RT-PCR using HTBI primers with the Qiagen OneStep RT-PCR kit, and this first round was followed by a second-round multiplex PCR, then size selection and purification. Libraries were sequenced on an Illumina HiSeq2000 using paired-end 100 bp reads. In the authors' own workflow: SOAPnuke was used to process the reads, throwing out any read that had adapters, had uncalled bases, had a mean Phred below 15, or lacked an exact constant-primer or identifier match. COPE v1.2.5 was used to merge high-quality paired reads. Each unique nucleotide sequence was treated as a clonotype, and MiTCR v1.1 was used to align the clonotypes to the IMGT TRB V, D and J references. Only V-J combinations with frequency above 0.0001 were analysed, covering approximately 99% of repertoires. For each V-J combination, a TCR clonal expansion and chaos score was defined as the ratio of F50 clonal expansion to chaos observed in the TCRdist matrix. Welch's t-statistics and random forest were used to reduce the features to approximately 13 V-J combinations, which were then used as input to a naive Bayes classifier. The Morisita-Horn index was used to measure how similar the thyroid and blood repertoires were. TCRdb itself trimmed the public reads at Q25 with fastp, ran MiXCR and retained productive beta chains. Duplicate CDR3 protein sequences are folded into a single record with the most common DNA and genes. TCRdb, not the authors, supplied the V and J calls. In all, the sample holds 600,000 to 700,000 distinct CDR3 sequences, and 35% to 45% of those were seen once. Of the sample, more than 2.5% falls within the top ten clones.

This specimen belongs to a study of Graves' ophthalmopathy and Graves' hyperthyroidism (dated by TCRdb to about 2018). Study-level background: Peripheral blood samples were taken at the time of initial diagnosis, before any treatment was given. To tell Graves' ophthalmopathy apart from Graves' hyperthyroidism, and to predict which patients would progress to ophthalmopathy, the study relied on TCR beta repertoire signatures. In total, approximately 140 blood samples were TCR-sequenced: some 40 ophthalmopathy, some 72 hyperthyroidism and about 17 hyperthyroidism-to-ophthalmopathy patients. To explore V-J signatures that separate ophthalmopathy from hyperthyroidism, a discovery set of around 97 patients was enrolled, consisting of fewer than 45 with ophthalmopathy and around 57 with stable hyperthyroidism. For independent validation, a separate cohort was made up of roughly 19 hyperthyroidism patients plus 17 patients who later progressed from hyperthyroidism to ophthalmopathy. In 6 or 7 hyperthyroidism patients, T-cell repertoires of thyroid tissue and blood were compared. Once sampling was done, hyperthyroidism patients were given methimazole at a starting dose of 30 mg daily, while ophthalmopathy patients were given high-dose intravenous methylprednisolone. Paper-wide results and their limitations: The 13-signature model separated ophthalmopathy from stable hyperthyroidism with 85% to 90% sensitivity and 81.08% specificity in cross-validation, and 80%/75% in the test set. In validation, the model predicted ophthalmopathy progression with over 60% sensitivity and approximately 78% specificity; about a dozen predicted patients were CT-confirmed with GO in a median of approximately 6.5 months. No statistical method was used to predetermine the sample size, and group allocation was not hidden from the investigators. Most of the expanded thyroid clonotypes with a frequency above 0.001 were also detected in blood, and it was suggested that the thyroid immune response may be reflected by blood repertoires.

The chain is encoded by TRBV19 joined to TRBJ1-1; the D gene is possibly TRBD1, with 6 bases matching. Material: peripheral blood. The clonotype originates from an adult man with Graves' ophthalmopathy. CDR3 region: CASPGQFEAFF. DNA sequence: TGTGCCAGTCCCGGACAGTTTGAAGCTTTCTTT. Reference TRBV19 and TRBJ1-1 genes cover what lies past the CDR3, so the full variable domain is DGGITQSPKYLFRKEGQNVTLSCEQNLNHDAMYWYRQDPGQGLRLIYYSQIVNDFQKGDIAEGYSVSREKKESFPLTVTSAQKNPTAFYLCASPGQFEAFFGQGTRLTVV.